Following are 26 T cell receptor beta chains from one sample sequenced in a study of synovial regulatory T cells in juvenile arthritis. Only in-frame clones appear in the TCRdb table, and some are missing; sequencing was by immunoSEQ multiplex PCR. The specimen's table records 7,500 to 10,000 clones. The sequencing input was Treg cells from blood. Subset in this sample: remaining (HLA-DR-negative) circulating blood Treg cells. The receptors were sampled from a donor aged 2-29 years with juvenile idiopathic arthritis.

This chain uses TRBV7-3 with TRBJ1-2. CDR3 length: 15 amino acids. No DNA was logged. CDR1 is SGHTA, CDR2 FQGTGA, per germline. CDR3 sequence: CASRYDAGGTDGYTF.

This chain links TRBV5-1 with TRBJ2-3; as DNA is missing, the TRBD2 call by TCRdb cannot be tested. This CDR3 contains 14 residues. The entry carries no DNA sequence. CDR1 and CDR2 (germline): SGHRS, YFSETQ. The CDR3 sequence: CASSLGSNTDTQYF.

This clone is identified as medium-sized from frequency. The chain employs TRBV9 and TRBJ2-3; TCRdb outputs TRBD1, but without DNA this stays unchecked. Germline V gene lookup returns CDR1 SGDLS and CDR2 YYNGEE. The CDR3 contains 15 residues. There is no recorded DNA. CDR3 protein: CASSWGQGVTDTQYF.

This chain joins TRBV5-4 and TRBJ2-7; with no DNA, the TCRdb D assignment of TRBD2 cannot be verified. Germline lookup yields CDR1 SGHNT and CDR2 YYREEE (reference sequence). There are 15 residues in the CDR3. The protein alone is recorded here. CDR3 sequence reads: CASRERSSGGNEQYF.

The chain links TRBV9 to TRBJ2-1; the TCRdb D gene call, TRBD2, has no DNA to confirm it. CDR3 length equals 14 residues. No DNA is recorded. In germline, CDR1 is SGDLS, CDR2 YYNGEE. The CDR3 sequence: CASALAGTYNEQFF.

This rearrangement joins TRBV10-1 to TRBJ2-2; as DNA is missing, the TRBD2 call by TCRdb cannot be tested. The CDR3 spans 15 residues. No DNA is listed. CDR1 is WNHNN, CDR2 SYGVQD, per germline (reference sequence). The CDR3 loop reads CASSEAGTNTGELFF.

V gene TRBV11-3 combines with J gene TRBJ2-1; the TCRdb call, TRBD1, lacks DNA for checking. This CDR3 contains 15 residues. The coding DNA is unavailable. CDR1 is SGHNT and CDR2 is YENEEA in the germline V gene. The CDR3 here is CASRKGGSSYNEQFF.

The chain employs TRBV7-3 and TRBJ2-1. The V gene's germline CDR1 is SGHTA and CDR2 FQGTGA. The CDR3 sequence is 13 residues long. The nucleotide record is missing. The CDR3 sequence: CASSLTVLNEQFF.

The CDR3 protein is CASSYDRAQPQHF. The rearrangement joins TRBV6-5 to TRBJ1-5; TCRdb proposes TRBD1, but this gene call is untestable without DNA. The V gene's germline CDR1 is MNHEY and CDR2 SVGAGI. The CDR3 runs to 13 residues. No DNA accompanies this entry.

CDR3 loop: CASSPRPIPNEKLFF. J is TRBJ1-4 and V is TRBV5-1. In germline, CDR1 is SGHRS, CDR2 YFSETQ. This CDR3 region has 15 residues. Nucleotide data are not available.

This clone is labeled medium-sized based on frequency. The rearrangement joins TRBV5-1 to TRBJ2-3. The CDR3 runs 15 residues. The record lacks a DNA sequence. Looked up from germline, CDR1 is SGHRS and CDR2 is YFSETQ. CDR3 region: CASSLAGTSIDTQYF.

V usage is TRBV7-2 and J usage is TRBJ1-1. The CDR3 loop spans 13 amino acids. No DNA appears here. Germline loops: CDR1 SGHTA, CDR2 FQGNSA. The CDR3 is CASSLEGNTEAFF. Drawing the rest from reference TRBV7-2 and TRBJ1-1, the complete variable domain is GAGVSQSPSNKVTEKGKDVELRCDPISGHTALYWYRQSLGQGLEFLIYFQGNSAPDKSGLPSDRFSAERTGGSVSTLTIQRTQQEDSAVYLCASSLEGNTEAFFGQGTRLTVV.

CDR3 sequence reads: CASSEGTLAKNIQYF. The chain combines TRBV10-2 with TRBJ2-4; TCRdb calls TRBD1, which cannot be checked without DNA. CDR3 length equals 15 residues. The protein alone is recorded here. Germline V gene data show CDR1 as WSHSY and CDR2 as SAAADI.

The rearrangement uses TRBV10-3 and TRBJ2-7; TCRdb lists TRBD2, though no DNA is available to test this call. Germline values: CDR1 ENHRY, CDR2 SYGVKD. The CDR3 covers 16 residues. No DNA was logged. CDR3 amino acids: CAISDPSRAGDGEQYF.

The chain is built from TRBV19 and TRBJ1-2. Germline V CDR1 and CDR2: LNHDA, SQIVND (reference sequence). This CDR3 has 11 amino acids. The DNA sequence is not available. CDR3 sequence reads: CASSRGFGYTF. The whole variable domain, filled in from reference TRBV19 and TRBJ1-2, reads DGGITQSPKYLFRKEGQNVTLSCEQNLNHDAMYWYRQDPGQGLRLIYYSQIVNDFQKGDIAEGYSVSREKKESFPLTVTSAQKNPTAFYLCASSRGFGYTFGSGTRLTVV.

CDR3 region: CAISGSGGQPQHF. The genes are TRBV10-3 and TRBJ1-5; TCRdb proposes TRBD1, but this gene call is untestable without DNA. CDR3 length equals 13 residues. The record lacks a DNA sequence. Germline V gene data show CDR1 as ENHRY and CDR2 as SYGVKD.

The chain has TRBV5-1 and TRBJ1-1. This CDR3 is built from 14 residues. DNA for this receptor is not on file. Germline V gives CDR1 SGHRS, CDR2 YFSETQ. Here the CDR3 reads CASSLPGKGTEAFF.

The genes are TRBV15 and TRBJ2-1; as DNA is missing, the TRBD2 call by TCRdb cannot be tested. This CDR3 contains 14 residues. Only the protein sequence is given. Germline CDR1 LNHNV, CDR2 YYDKDF (reference sequence). The CDR3 loop is CATSREGTQNEQFF. Complete variable domain (other parts from reference TRBV15 and TRBJ2-1): DAMVIQNPRYQVTQFGKPVTLSCSQTLNHNVMYWYQQKSSQAPKLLFHYYDKDFNNEADTPDNFQSRRPNTSFCFLDIRSPGLGDTAMYLCATSREGTQNEQFFGPGTRLTVL.

V gene TRBV13 combines with J gene TRBJ2-7; the TCRdb call, TRBD1, lacks DNA for checking. The germline V gene encodes CDR1 PRHDT and CDR2 FYEKMQ (reference sequence). CDR3 length: 15 residues. The DNA sequence is not available. CDR3 protein: CASSLGTGEPYEQYF.

This chain links TRBV9 with TRBJ2-7; the TRBD1 assignment by TCRdb is unverifiable without DNA. CDR1 is SGDLS, CDR2 YYNGEE, per germline. This CDR3 spans 14 amino acids. The entry carries no DNA sequence. The CDR3 protein is CASSVGPATYEQYF.

The chain combines TRBV11-3 with TRBJ2-3; TCRdb's D call, TRBD2, is unchecked because there is no DNA. CDR3 size: 17 residues. No nucleotide data were recorded. The V gene's germline CDR1 is SGHNT and CDR2 YENEEA. Here the CDR3 reads CASSLGLAGGPADTQYF.

The chain combines TRBV5-1 with TRBJ2-3; the TRBD1 assignment by TCRdb is unverifiable without DNA. Per germline, CDR1 SGHRS and CDR2 YFSETQ. This CDR3 is built from 19 residues. DNA for this receptor is not on file. CDR3: CASSFRHQVGGESTDTQYF.

V and J are TRBV9 and TRBJ2-7; TCRdb lists TRBD2, though no DNA is available to test this call. Germline CDR1 and CDR2: SGDLS and YYNGEE. The length of the CDR3 is 14 residues. No DNA accompanies this entry. The CDR3 protein is CASSLGRTTYEQYF.

The V and J genes are TRBV11-2 and TRBJ1-1. The CDR3 loop spans 13 amino acids. Only the protein sequence is given. Germline CDR1 is SGHAT and CDR2 is FQNNGV. The CDR3 sequence is CASSLVTNTEAFF.

This chain connects TRBV6-1 to TRBJ1-1; TCRdb calls TRBD1, which cannot be checked without DNA. This CDR3 has 14 amino acids. The protein alone is recorded here. Germline V gene sequence: CDR1 MNHNS, CDR2 SASEGT. This chain's CDR3 is CASQNRALNTEAFF.

This chain joins TRBV5-6 and TRBJ1-2; the TCRdb D gene call, TRBD1, has no DNA to confirm it. The CDR3 length is 13 residues. No DNA is listed. Germline CDR1 is SGHDT and CDR2 is YYEEEE. The CDR3 sequence: CASNLQGFYGYTF. The entire variable domain, with the rest obtained from reference TRBV5-6 and TRBJ1-2, is as follows: DAGVTQSPTHLIKTRGQQVTLRCSPKSGHDTVSWYQQALGQGPQFIFQYYEEEERQRGNFPDRFSGHQFPNYSSELNVNALLLGDSALYLCASNLQGFYGYTFGSGTRLTVV.